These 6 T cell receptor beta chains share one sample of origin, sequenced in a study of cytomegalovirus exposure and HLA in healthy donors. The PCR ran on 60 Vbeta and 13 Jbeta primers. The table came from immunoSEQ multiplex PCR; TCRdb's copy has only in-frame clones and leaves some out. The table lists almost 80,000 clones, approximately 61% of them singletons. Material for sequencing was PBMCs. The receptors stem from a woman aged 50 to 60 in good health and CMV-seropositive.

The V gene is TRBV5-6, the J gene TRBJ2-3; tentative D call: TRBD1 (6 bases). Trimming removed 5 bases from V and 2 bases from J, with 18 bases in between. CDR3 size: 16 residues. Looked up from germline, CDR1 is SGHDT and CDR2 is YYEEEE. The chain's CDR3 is CASSLEGEGDTDTQYF. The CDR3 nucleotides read TGTGCCAGCAGTCTGGAAGGTGAGGGGGACACAGATACGCAGTATTTT. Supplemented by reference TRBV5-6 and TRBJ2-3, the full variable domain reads DAGVTQSPTHLIKTRGQQVTLRCSPKSGHDTVSWYQQALGQGPQFIFQYYEEEERQRGNFPDRFSGHQFPNYSSELNVNALLLGDSALYLCASSLEGEGDTDTQYFGPGTRLTVL.

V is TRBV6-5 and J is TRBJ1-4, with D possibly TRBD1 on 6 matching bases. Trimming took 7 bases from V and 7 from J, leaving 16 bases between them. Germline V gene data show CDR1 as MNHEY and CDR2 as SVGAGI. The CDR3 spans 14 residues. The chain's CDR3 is CASKGNREGEKLFF. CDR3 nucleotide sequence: TGTGCCAGCAAGGGGAACAGGGAGGGTGAAAAACTGTTTTTT.

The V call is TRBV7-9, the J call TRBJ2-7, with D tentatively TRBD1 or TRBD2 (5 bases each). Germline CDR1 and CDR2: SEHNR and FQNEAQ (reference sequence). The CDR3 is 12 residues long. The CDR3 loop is CSSSGNRYEQYV. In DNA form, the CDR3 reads TGTTCCAGCAGCGGTAACAGGTACGAGCAGTACGTC.

This CDR3 is CASSRVTDTQYF. The DNA for the CDR3 is TGTGCCAGCAGCCGCGTGACAGATACGCAGTATTTT. The chain couples TRBV7-9 to TRBJ2-3; D ambiguous. V dropped 5 bases and J dropped 3 bases, with 6 bases sitting between them. CDR1 SEHNR and CDR2 FQNEAQ come from the germline V gene (reference sequence). The CDR3 runs 12 residues.

CDR3 bases: TGTGCCAGCAGTTACTCCGGGAGTAGGGCCAACGTCCTGACTTTC. Its protein is CASSYSGSRANVLTF. The chain combines TRBV6-5 with TRBJ2-6, with D tentatively TRBD2 (6 bases). Germline V gene lookup returns CDR1 MNHEY and CDR2 SVGAGI. This CDR3 is 15 amino acids long. Trimming cost V 0 bases and J 5 bases, with 8 bases left between them.

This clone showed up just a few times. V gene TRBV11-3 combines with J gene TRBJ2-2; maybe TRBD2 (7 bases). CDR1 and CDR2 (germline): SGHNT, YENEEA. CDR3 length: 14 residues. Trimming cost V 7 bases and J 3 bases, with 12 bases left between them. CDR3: CASKLGGDTGELFF. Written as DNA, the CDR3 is TGTGCCAGCAAGTTAGGGGGGGACACCGGGGAGCTGTTTTTT.